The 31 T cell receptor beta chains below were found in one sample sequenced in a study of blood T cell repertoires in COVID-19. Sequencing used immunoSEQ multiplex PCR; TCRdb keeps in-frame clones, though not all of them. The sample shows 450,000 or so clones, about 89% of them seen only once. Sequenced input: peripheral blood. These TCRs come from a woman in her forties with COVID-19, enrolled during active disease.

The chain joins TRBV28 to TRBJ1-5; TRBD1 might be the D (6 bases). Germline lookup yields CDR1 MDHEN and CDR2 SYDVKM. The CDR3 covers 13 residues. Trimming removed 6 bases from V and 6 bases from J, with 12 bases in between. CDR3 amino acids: CASRTGLVQPQHF. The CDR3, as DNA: TGTGCCAGCAGGACAGGTCTTGTTCAGCCCCAGCATTTT.

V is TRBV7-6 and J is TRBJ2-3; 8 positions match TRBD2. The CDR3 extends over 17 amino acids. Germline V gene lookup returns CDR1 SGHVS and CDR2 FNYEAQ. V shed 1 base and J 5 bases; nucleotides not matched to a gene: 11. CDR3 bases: TGTGCCAGCAGCTTAGACCCCAGCGGGGGTCTGATAGATACGCAGTATTTT. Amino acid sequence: CASSLDPSGGLIDTQYF.

CDR3 sequence: CATSRDKGARQFF. As DNA, the CDR3 is TGTGCCACCAGCAGAGATAAAGGGGCGCGTCAGTTCTTC. The V gene is TRBV15, the J gene TRBJ2-1, with a tentative D call TRBD1 (5 bases). Per the germline V gene, CDR1 is LNHNV and CDR2 is YYDKDF (reference sequence). The CDR3 is 13 residues long. Trimming took 0 bases from V and 13 from J, leaving 13 bases between them.

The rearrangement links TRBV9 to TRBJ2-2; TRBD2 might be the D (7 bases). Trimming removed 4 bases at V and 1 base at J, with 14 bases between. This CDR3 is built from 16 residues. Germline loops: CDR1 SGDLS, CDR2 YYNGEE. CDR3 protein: CASSPVGGQNTGELFF. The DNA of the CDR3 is TGTGCCAGCAGCCCAGTCGGGGGGCAGAACACCGGGGAGCTGTTTTTT. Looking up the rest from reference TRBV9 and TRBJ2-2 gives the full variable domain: DSGVTQTPKHLITATGQRVTLRCSPRSGDLSVYWYQQSLDQGLQFLIQYYNGEERAKGNILERFSAQQFPDLHSELNLSSLELGDSALYFCASSPVGGQNTGELFFGEGSRLTVL.

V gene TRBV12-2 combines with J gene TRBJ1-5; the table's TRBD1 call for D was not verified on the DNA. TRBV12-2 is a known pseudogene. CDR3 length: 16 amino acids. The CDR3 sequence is CASRSNRGRGSQPQHF. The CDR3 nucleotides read TGTGCAAGTCGCTCCAACAGGGGGCGGGGGAGTCAGCCCCAGCATTTT.

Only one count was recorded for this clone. As DNA, the CDR3 is TGTGCCAGCAGCTTAGGGGGAGGGAGCTCCTACGAGCAGTACTTC. Translating it yields CASSLGGGSSYEQYF. V is TRBV11-3 and J is TRBJ2-7; 7 bases agree with TRBD2. The CDR3 loop spans 15 amino acids. V was clipped by 1 base and J by 0 bases; unmatched bases: 3. Per the germline V gene, CDR1 is SGHNT and CDR2 is YENEEA.

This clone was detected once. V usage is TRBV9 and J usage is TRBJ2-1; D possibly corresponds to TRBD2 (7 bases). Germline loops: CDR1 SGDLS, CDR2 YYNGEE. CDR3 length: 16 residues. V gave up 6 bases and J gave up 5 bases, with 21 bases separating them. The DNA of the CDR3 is TGTGCCAGCACCAAATGGAGGGGGGGGCCGGACAATGAGCAGTTCTTC. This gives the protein CASTKWRGGPDNEQFF.

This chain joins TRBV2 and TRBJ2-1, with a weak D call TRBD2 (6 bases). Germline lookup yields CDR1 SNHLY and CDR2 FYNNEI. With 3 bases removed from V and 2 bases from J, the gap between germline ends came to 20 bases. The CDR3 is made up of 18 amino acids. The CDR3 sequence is CASSDGLGGTLAYNEQFF. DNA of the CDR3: TGTGCCAGCAGTGATGGCCTCGGTGGGACTCTCGCCTACAATGAGCAGTTCTTC.

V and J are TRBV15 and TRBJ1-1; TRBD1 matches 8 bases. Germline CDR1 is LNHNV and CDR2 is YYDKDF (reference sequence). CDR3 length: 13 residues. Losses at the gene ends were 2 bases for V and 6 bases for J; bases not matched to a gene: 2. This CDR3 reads CATSRPGGAEAFF. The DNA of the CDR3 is TGTGCCACCAGCAGACCAGGGGGCGCTGAAGCTTTCTTT.

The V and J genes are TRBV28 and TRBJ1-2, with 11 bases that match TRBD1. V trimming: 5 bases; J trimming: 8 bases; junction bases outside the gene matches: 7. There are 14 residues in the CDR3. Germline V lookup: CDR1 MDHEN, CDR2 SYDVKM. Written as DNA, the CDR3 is TGTGCCAGCAGTCGGACAGGGGGCTTAGGCGGCTACACCTTC. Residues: CASSRTGGLGGYTF.

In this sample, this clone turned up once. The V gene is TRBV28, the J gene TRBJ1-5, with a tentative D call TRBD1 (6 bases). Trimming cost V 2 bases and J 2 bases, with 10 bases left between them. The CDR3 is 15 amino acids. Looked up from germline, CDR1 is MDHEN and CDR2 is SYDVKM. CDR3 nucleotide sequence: TGTGCCAGCAGTTTAAGGGGGAGGGGCAATCAGCCCCAGCATTTT. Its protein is CASSLRGRGNQPQHF. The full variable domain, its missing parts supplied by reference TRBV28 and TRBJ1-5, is DVKVTQSSRYLVKRTGEKVFLECVQDMDHENMFWYRQDPGLGLRLIYFSYDVKMKEKGDIPEGYSVSREKKERFSLILESASTNQTSMYLCASSLRGRGNQPQHFGDGTRLSIL.

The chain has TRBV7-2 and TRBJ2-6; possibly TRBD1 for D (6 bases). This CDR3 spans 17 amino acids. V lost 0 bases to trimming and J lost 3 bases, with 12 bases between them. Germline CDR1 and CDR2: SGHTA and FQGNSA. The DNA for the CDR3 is TGTGCCAGCAGCTTAGCGGGGACAACCGATGGGGCCAACGTCCTGACTTTC. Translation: CASSLAGTTDGANVLTF.

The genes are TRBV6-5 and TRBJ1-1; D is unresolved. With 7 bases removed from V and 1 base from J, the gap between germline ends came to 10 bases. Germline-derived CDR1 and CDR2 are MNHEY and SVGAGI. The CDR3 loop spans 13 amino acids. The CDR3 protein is CASNQRQNTEAFF. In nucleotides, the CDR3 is TGTGCCAGCAACCAAAGACAGAACACTGAAGCTTTCTTT.

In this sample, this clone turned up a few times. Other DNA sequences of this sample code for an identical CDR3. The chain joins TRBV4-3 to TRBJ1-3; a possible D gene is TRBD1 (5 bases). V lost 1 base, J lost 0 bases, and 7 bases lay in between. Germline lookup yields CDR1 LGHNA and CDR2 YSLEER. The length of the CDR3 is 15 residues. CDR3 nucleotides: TGCGCCAGCAGCCAAGGCAGGGCCTCTGGAAACACCATATATTTT. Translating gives CASSQGRASGNTIYF.

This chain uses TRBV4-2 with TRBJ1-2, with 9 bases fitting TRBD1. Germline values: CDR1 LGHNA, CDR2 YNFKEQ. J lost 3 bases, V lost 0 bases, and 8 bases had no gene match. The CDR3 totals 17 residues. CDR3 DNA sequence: TGTGCCAGCAGCCAAGAGCTAGCACAGGGGGCATACTATGGCTACACCTTC. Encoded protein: CASSQELAQGAYYGYTF.

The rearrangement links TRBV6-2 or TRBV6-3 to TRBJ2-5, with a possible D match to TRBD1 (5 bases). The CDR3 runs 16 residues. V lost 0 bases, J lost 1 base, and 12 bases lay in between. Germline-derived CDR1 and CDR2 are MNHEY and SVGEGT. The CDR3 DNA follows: TGTGCCAGCAGTTACTCAGCAGGGATGACCCAAGAGACCCAGTACTTC. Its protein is CASSYSAGMTQETQYF.

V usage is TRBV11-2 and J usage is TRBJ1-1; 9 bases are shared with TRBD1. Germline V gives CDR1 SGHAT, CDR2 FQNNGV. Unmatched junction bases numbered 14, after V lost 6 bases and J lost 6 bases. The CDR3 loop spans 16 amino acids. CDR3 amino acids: CASSRIQGAVFAEAFF. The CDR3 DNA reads TGTGCCAGCAGTCGTATACAGGGGGCGGTTTTCGCTGAAGCTTTCTTT.

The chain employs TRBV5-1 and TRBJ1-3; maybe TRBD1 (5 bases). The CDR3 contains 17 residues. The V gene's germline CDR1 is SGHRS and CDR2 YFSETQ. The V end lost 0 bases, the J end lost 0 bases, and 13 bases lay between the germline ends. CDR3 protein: CASSLAGQGSSGNTIYF. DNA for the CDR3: TGCGCCAGCAGCTTGGCCGGGCAGGGAAGCTCTGGAAACACCATATATTTT.

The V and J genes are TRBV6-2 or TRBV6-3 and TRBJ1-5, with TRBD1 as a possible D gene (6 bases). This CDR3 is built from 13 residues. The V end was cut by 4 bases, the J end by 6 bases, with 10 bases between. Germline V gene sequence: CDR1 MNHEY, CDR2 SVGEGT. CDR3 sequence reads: CASSFRGRQPQHF. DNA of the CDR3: TGTGCCAGCAGTTTCAGGGGACGTCAGCCCCAGCATTTT.

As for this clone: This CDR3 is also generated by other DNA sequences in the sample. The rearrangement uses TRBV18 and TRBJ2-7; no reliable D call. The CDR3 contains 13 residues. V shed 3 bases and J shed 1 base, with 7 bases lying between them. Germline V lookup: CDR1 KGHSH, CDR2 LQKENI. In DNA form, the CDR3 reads TGTGCCAGCTCACCGGGCAGTTCCTACGAGCAGTACTTC. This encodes CASSPGSSYEQYF.

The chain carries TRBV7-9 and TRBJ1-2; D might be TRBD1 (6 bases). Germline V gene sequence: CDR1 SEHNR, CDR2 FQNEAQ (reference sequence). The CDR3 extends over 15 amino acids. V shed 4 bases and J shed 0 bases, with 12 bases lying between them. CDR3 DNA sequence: TGTGCCAGCAGCTCCGCTCGGGACACTAACTATGGCTACACCTTC. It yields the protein CASSSARDTNYGYTF.

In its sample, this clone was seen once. The CDR3 DNA sequence: TGTGCCAGCAGCCGGACTAGCGGATTATACAATGAGCAGTTCTTC. It translates to CASSRTSGLYNEQFF. The rearrangement uses TRBV7-3 and TRBJ2-1, with 10 bases matching TRBD2. The CDR3 totals 15 residues. Germline V gene sequence: CDR1 SGHTA, CDR2 FQGTGA. V was pared by 5 bases and J by 4 bases, with 5 bases of the junction left unmatched.

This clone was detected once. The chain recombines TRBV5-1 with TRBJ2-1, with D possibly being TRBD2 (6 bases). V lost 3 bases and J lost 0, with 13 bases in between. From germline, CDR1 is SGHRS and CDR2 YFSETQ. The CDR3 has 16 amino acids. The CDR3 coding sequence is TGCGCCAGCAGCTCCCCGGCGGGGAGCTCCTACAATGAGCAGTTCTTC. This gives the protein CASSSPAGSSYNEQFF. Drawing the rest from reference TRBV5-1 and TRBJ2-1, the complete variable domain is KAGVTQTPRYLIKTRGQQVTLSCSPISGHRSVSWYQQTPGQGLQFLFEYFSETQRNKGNFPGRFSGRQFSNSRSEMNVSTLELGDSALYLCASSSPAGSSYNEQFFGPGTRLTVL.

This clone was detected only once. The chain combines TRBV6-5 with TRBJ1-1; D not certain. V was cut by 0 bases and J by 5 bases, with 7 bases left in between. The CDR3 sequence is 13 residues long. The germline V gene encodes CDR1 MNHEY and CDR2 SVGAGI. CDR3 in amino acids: CASSYSMATEAFF. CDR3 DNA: TGTGCCAGCAGTTACTCGATGGCTACTGAAGCTTTCTTT.

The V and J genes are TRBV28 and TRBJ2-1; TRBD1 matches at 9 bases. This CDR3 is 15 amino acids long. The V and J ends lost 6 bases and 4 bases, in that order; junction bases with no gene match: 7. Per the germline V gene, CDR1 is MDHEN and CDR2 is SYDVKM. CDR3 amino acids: CASSSTGGPYNEQFF. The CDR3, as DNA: TGTGCCAGCAGCTCAACAGGGGGCCCGTACAATGAGCAGTTCTTC.

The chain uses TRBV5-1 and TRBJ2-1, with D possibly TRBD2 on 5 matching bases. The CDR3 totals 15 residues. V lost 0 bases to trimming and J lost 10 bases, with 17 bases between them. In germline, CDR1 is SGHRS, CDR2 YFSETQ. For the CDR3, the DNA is TGCGCCAGCAGCTTGGGGACTCTCTCCCTTAACGAGCAGTTCTTC. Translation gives CASSLGTLSLNEQFF.

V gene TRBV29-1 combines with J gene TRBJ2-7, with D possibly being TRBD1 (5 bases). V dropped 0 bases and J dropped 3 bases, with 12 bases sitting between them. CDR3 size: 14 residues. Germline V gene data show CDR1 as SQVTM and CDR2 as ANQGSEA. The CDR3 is CSVEERQPYYEQYF. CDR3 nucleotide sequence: TGCAGCGTTGAAGAGAGACAGCCATACTACGAGCAGTACTTC.

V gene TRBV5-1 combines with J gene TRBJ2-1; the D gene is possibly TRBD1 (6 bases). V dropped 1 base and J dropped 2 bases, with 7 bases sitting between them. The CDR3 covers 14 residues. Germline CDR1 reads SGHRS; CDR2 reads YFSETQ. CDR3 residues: CASSLNRAYNEQFF. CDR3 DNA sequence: TGCGCCAGCAGCTTGAACAGGGCCTACAATGAGCAGTTCTTC.

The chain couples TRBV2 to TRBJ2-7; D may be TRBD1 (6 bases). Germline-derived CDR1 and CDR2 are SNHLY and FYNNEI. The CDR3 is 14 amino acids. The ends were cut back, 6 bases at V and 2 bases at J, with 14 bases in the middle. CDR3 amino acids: CASSERPGAYEQYF. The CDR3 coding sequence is TGTGCCAGCAGCGAACGGCCAGGGGCCTACGAGCAGTACTTC.

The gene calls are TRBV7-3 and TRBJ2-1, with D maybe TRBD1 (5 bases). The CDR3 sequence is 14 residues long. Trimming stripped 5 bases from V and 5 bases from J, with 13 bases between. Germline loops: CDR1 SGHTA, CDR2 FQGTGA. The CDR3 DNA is TGTGCCAGCAGCCCCCCAGGGAAAAACAATGAGCAGTTCTTC. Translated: CASSPPGKNNEQFF.

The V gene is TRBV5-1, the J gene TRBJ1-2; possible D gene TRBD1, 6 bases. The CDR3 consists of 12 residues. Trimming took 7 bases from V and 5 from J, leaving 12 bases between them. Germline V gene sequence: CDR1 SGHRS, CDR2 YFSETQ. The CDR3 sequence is CASGSRGYGYTF. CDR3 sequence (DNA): TGCGCCAGCGGATCCAGGGGATATGGCTACACCTTC.